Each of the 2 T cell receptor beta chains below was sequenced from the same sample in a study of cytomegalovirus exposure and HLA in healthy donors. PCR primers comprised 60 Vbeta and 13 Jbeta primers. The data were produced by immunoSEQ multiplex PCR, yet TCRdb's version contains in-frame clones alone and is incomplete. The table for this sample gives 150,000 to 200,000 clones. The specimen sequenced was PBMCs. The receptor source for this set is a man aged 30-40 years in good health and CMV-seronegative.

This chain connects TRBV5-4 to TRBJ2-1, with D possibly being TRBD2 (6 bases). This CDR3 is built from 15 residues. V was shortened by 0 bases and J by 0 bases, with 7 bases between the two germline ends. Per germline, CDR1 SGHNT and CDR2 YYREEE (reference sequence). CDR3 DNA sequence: TGTGCCAGCAGCTTGGGCGGGAACTCCTACAATGAGCAGTTCTTC. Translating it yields CASSLGGNSYNEQFF.

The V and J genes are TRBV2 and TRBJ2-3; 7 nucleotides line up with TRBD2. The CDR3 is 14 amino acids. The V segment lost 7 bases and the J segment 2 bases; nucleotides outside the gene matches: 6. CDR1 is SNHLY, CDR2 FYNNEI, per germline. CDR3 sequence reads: CASMARGDTDTQYF. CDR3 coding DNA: TGTGCCAGCATGGCCCGGGGGGACACAGATACGCAGTATTTT.